The rows below give T cell receptor beta chains drawn from one sample of a study of T cells in Graves' hyperthyroidism and ophthalmopathy. TCRdb itself ran the multiplex PCR reads through MiXCR, one entry per CDR3 protein. The top ten clones hold around 28% of a sample with hundreds of thousands of distinct CDR3 sequences, around 15% of them seen once. Material: blood. These receptors were taken from a man aged 45 to 65 with Graves' ophthalmopathy. Both conserved end residues are part of each CDR3. The order of the fields is clone size, CDR3 length, V gene, D gene, J gene, CDR3 protein, CDR3 DNA. D genes are given only for firm matches. Clone size is given for some rows only: seen once, a few or many times, or a class if the clone is expanded.

clone_size: NA
cdr3_length: 15
v_call: TRBV27
d_call: TRBD1
j_call: TRBJ1-2
cdr3_aa: CASSLANRGSHGYTF
cdr3_nt: TGTGCCAGCAGTTTGGCAAACAGGGGGAGTCATGGCTACACCTTC

clone_size: many
cdr3_length: 14
v_call: TRBV5-1
d_call: NA
j_call: TRBJ2-7
cdr3_aa: CASSRLSGTYEQYF
cdr3_nt: TGCGCCAGCAGCCGACTATCGGGGACCTACGAGCAGTACTTC

clone_size: many
cdr3_length: 15
v_call: TRBV18
d_call: NA
j_call: TRBJ2-1
cdr3_aa: CASSPPRISYNEQFF
cdr3_nt: TGTGCCAGCTCACCACCGAGGATCTCCTACAATGAGCAGTTCTTC

clone_size: NA
cdr3_length: 16
v_call: TRBV20-1
d_call: TRBD2
j_call: TRBJ2-5
cdr3_aa: CSAWVGLAGGGETQYF
cdr3_nt: TGCAGTGCTTGGGTGGGACTAGCGGGAGGGGGAGAGACCCAGTACTTC

clone_size: NA
cdr3_length: 17
v_call: TRBV5-1
d_call: NA
j_call: TRBJ1-2
cdr3_aa: CASSFNRGRYENYGYTF
cdr3_nt: TGCGCCAGCAGCTTCAATAGGGGTCGTTACGAGAATTATGGCTACACCTTC

clone_size: NA
cdr3_length: 16
v_call: TRBV6-5
d_call: TRBD1
j_call: TRBJ1-5
cdr3_aa: CASSYSFGQGEQPQHF
cdr3_nt: TGTGCCAGCAGTTACTCCTTTGGACAGGGTGAGCAGCCCCAGCATTTT

clone_size: few
cdr3_length: 17
v_call: TRBV10-3
d_call: TRBD1
j_call: TRBJ2-5
cdr3_aa: CAISDPLGTDLQETQYF
cdr3_nt: TGTGCCATCAGTGACCCCCTAGGGACAGACCTCCAAGAGACCCAGTACTTC

clone_size: many
cdr3_length: 10
v_call: TRBV28
d_call: NA
j_call: TRBJ2-5
cdr3_aa: CASKRETQYF
cdr3_nt: TGTGCCAGCAAAAGGGAAACCCAGTACTTC

clone_size: few
cdr3_length: 12
v_call: TRBV5-1
d_call: NA
j_call: TRBJ1-1
cdr3_aa: CASSVSYTEAFF
cdr3_nt: TGCGCCAGCAGCGTTTCGTACACTGAAGCTTTCTTT

clone_size: many
cdr3_length: 12
v_call: TRBV12-3/TRBV12-4
d_call: NA
j_call: TRBJ2-1
cdr3_aa: CASSLGLNEQFF
cdr3_nt: TGTGCCAGCAGTTTAGGCCTCAATGAGCAGTTCTTC

clone_size: many
cdr3_length: 14
v_call: TRBV11-2
d_call: TRBD1
j_call: TRBJ2-7
cdr3_aa: CASSLGQVYNEQYF
cdr3_nt: TGTGCCAGCAGCCTGGGACAGGTTTACAACGAGCAGTACTTC

clone_size: NA
cdr3_length: 13
v_call: TRBV6-5
d_call: TRBD2
j_call: TRBJ2-1
cdr3_aa: CASSYREAPLQFF
cdr3_nt: TGTGCCAGCAGTTACCGGGAGGCCCCCCTCCAGTTCTTC

clone_size: many
cdr3_length: 13
v_call: TRBV28
d_call: TRBD1
j_call: TRBJ1-4
cdr3_aa: CASGGTANEKLFF
cdr3_nt: TGTGCCAGCGGGGGGACAGCGAATGAAAAACTGTTTTTT

clone_size: few
cdr3_length: 14
v_call: TRBV20-1
d_call: TRBD1
j_call: TRBJ2-3
cdr3_aa: CSAFSYRGTDTQYF
cdr3_nt: TGCAGTGCCTTCTCATACAGGGGTACAGATACGCAGTATTTT

clone_size: NA
cdr3_length: 14
v_call: TRBV2
d_call: TRBD1
j_call: TRBJ1-5
cdr3_aa: CASRPGQGVQPQHF
cdr3_nt: TGTGCCAGCAGGCCGGGACAGGGGGTTCAGCCCCAGCATTTT

clone_size: many
cdr3_length: 14
v_call: TRBV20-1
d_call: NA
j_call: TRBJ1-2
cdr3_aa: CSATTGTNNYGYTF
cdr3_nt: TGCAGTGCTACGACGGGAACCAATAACTATGGCTACACCTTC

clone_size: many
cdr3_length: 15
v_call: TRBV6-1
d_call: NA
j_call: TRBJ2-4
cdr3_aa: CASSEARGHLNIQYF
cdr3_nt: TGTGCCAGCAGTGAAGCCCGCGGACATCTAAACATTCAGTACTTC

clone_size: few
cdr3_length: 14
v_call: TRBV18
d_call: NA
j_call: TRBJ2-1
cdr3_aa: CAGSPYDSYNEQFF
cdr3_nt: TGTGCCGGCTCACCATACGACAGTTACAATGAGCAGTTCTTC

clone_size: many
cdr3_length: 14
v_call: TRBV5-1
d_call: NA
j_call: TRBJ2-5
cdr3_aa: CASSLGGDEETQYF
cdr3_nt: TGCGCCAGCAGCTTGGGAGGGGACGAAGAGACCCAGTACTTC

clone_size: NA
cdr3_length: 13
v_call: TRBV7-2
d_call: TRBD1
j_call: TRBJ1-4
cdr3_aa: CASSKGAGGKLFF
cdr3_nt: TGTGCCAGCTCGAAGGGGGCGGGAGGAAAACTGTTTTTT

clone_size: NA
cdr3_length: 15
v_call: TRBV28
d_call: TRBD1
j_call: TRBJ1-6
cdr3_aa: CASKDAGTVNSPLHF
cdr3_nt: TGTGCCAGCAAGGATGCCGGGACAGTCAATTCACCCCTCCACTTT

clone_size: NA
cdr3_length: 14
v_call: TRBV29-1
d_call: TRBD1
j_call: TRBJ1-2
cdr3_aa: CSVRWTGTNYGYTF
cdr3_nt: TGCAGCGTTCGTTGGACAGGGACAAACTATGGCTACACCTTC

clone_size: NA
cdr3_length: 15
v_call: TRBV28
d_call: NA
j_call: TRBJ2-6
cdr3_aa: CASMRVLTGANVLTF
cdr3_nt: TGTGCCAGCATGAGGGTGCTGACTGGGGCCAACGTCCTGACTTTC

clone_size: many
cdr3_length: 16
v_call: TRBV4-1
d_call: NA
j_call: TRBJ2-1
cdr3_aa: CASSQDNGRGRNEQFF
cdr3_nt: TGCGCCAGCAGCCAAGATAACGGGAGAGGTCGCAATGAGCAGTTCTTC

clone_size: many
cdr3_length: 20
v_call: TRBV12-3/TRBV12-4
d_call: TRBD1
j_call: TRBJ1-5
cdr3_aa: CASSSPKFLDPRQGNQPQHF
cdr3_nt: TGTGCCAGCAGTTCCCCAAAATTCCTCGACCCAAGACAGGGAAATCAGCCCCAGCATTTT

clone_size: many
cdr3_length: 14
v_call: TRBV2
d_call: NA
j_call: TRBJ1-1
cdr3_aa: CASSVQSKSTEAFF
cdr3_nt: TGTGCCAGCAGTGTCCAGTCGAAAAGCACTGAAGCTTTCTTT

clone_size: NA
cdr3_length: 14
v_call: TRBV29-1
d_call: NA
j_call: TRBJ2-7
cdr3_aa: CSVESGKGSYEQYF
cdr3_nt: TGCAGCGTTGAATCAGGGAAGGGCTCCTACGAGCAGTACTTC

clone_size: NA
cdr3_length: 13
v_call: TRBV29-1
d_call: TRBD2
j_call: TRBJ2-1
cdr3_aa: CSVAASGYNEQFF
cdr3_nt: TGCAGCGTTGCGGCTAGCGGTTACAATGAGCAGTTCTTC

clone_size: few
cdr3_length: 15
v_call: TRBV12-3/TRBV12-4
d_call: NA
j_call: TRBJ2-5
cdr3_aa: CASSLAGPGQETQYF
cdr3_nt: TGTGCCAGCAGTTTAGCGGGGCCGGGACAAGAGACCCAGTACTTC

clone_size: many
cdr3_length: 12
v_call: TRBV11-1
d_call: NA
j_call: TRBJ2-3
cdr3_aa: CASSQGADTQYF
cdr3_nt: TGTGCCAGCAGCCAGGGTGCAGATACGCAGTATTTT

clone_size: few
cdr3_length: 15
v_call: TRBV9
d_call: TRBD1
j_call: TRBJ2-3
cdr3_aa: CASSDWTGRTDTQYF
cdr3_nt: TGTGCCAGCAGCGATTGGACAGGGCGCACAGATACGCAGTATTTT

clone_size: NA
cdr3_length: 14
v_call: TRBV3-1
d_call: NA
j_call: TRBJ1-6
cdr3_aa: CASSQWEYNSPLHF
cdr3_nt: TGTGCCAGCAGCCAATGGGAGTATAATTCACCCCTCCACTTT

clone_size: NA
cdr3_length: 13
v_call: TRBV20-1
d_call: TRBD2
j_call: TRBJ2-1
cdr3_aa: CSARFLAGGYRFF
cdr3_nt: TGCAGTGCTAGGTTTCTAGCGGGAGGGTACCGGTTCTTC

clone_size: NA
cdr3_length: 14
v_call: TRBV7-2
d_call: NA
j_call: TRBJ2-5
cdr3_aa: CASSSTGFAETQYF
cdr3_nt: TGTGCCAGCAGCTCCACAGGGTTTGCGGAGACCCAGTACTTC

clone_size: many
cdr3_length: 14
v_call: TRBV28
d_call: TRBD1
j_call: TRBJ1-6
cdr3_aa: CASRQGMENSPLHF
cdr3_nt: TGTGCCAGCAGACAGGGGATGGAAAATTCACCCCTCCACTTT

clone_size: NA
cdr3_length: 16
v_call: TRBV24-1
d_call: NA
j_call: TRBJ1-3
cdr3_aa: CTTSPQPGHPRNTIYF
cdr3_nt: TGTACCACCAGCCCCCAACCGGGACACCCAAGAAACACCATATATTTT

clone_size: many
cdr3_length: 15
v_call: TRBV5-1
d_call: NA
j_call: TRBJ2-1
cdr3_aa: CASSLPDSIYNEQFF
cdr3_nt: TGCGCCAGCAGCTTGCCGGACAGCATCTACAATGAGCAGTTCTTC

clone_size: few
cdr3_length: 15
v_call: TRBV5-6
d_call: TRBD1
j_call: TRBJ1-4
cdr3_aa: CASSLPGQRNEKLFF
cdr3_nt: TGTGCCAGCAGCTTGCCGGGACAGCGTAATGAAAAACTGTTTTTT

clone_size: many
cdr3_length: 16
v_call: TRBV30
d_call: TRBD2
j_call: TRBJ2-3
cdr3_aa: CAWSGLAGGPTDTQYF
cdr3_nt: TGTGCCTGGAGTGGACTAGCGGGAGGGCCTACAGATACGCAGTATTTT

clone_size: few
cdr3_length: 14
v_call: TRBV12-3/TRBV12-4
d_call: TRBD1
j_call: TRBJ2-5
cdr3_aa: CASSRQGLRETQYF
cdr3_nt: TGTGCCAGCAGCCGACAGGGGTTGCGAGAGACCCAGTACTTC

clone_size: NA
cdr3_length: 17
v_call: TRBV7-2
d_call: TRBD2
j_call: TRBJ2-1
cdr3_aa: CASSLAGTSAPPNEQFF
cdr3_nt: TGTGCCAGCAGCTTAGCCGGGACTAGCGCTCCTCCAAATGAGCAGTTCTTC

clone_size: few
cdr3_length: 13
v_call: TRBV6-6
d_call: TRBD1
j_call: TRBJ1-2
cdr3_aa: CASSYEGAFGYTF
cdr3_nt: TGTGCCAGCAGTTACGAGGGGGCTTTTGGCTACACCTTC

clone_size: many
cdr3_length: 12
v_call: TRBV2
d_call: TRBD2
j_call: TRBJ2-1
cdr3_aa: CASSRDYSEQFF
cdr3_nt: TGTGCCAGCAGTCGGGACTATAGTGAGCAGTTCTTC